These 24 T cell receptor beta chains were sequenced from one sample in a study of shared clonotypes between healthy human individuals. The assay was immunoSEQ multiplex PCR, and TCRdb's table has in-frame clones only and misses some. This table holds some 1.5 million clones, 98% found once. Sequencing was done on a sample of naive CD4+ T cells sorted from blood. Subset denoted: CD45RA+ positively selected. The receptors were sampled from a man younger than 40 in good health.

This clone was recorded only once. The V gene is TRBV5-8, the J gene TRBJ2-7, with D tentatively TRBD2 (6 bases). Trimming removed 0 bases at V and 1 base at J, with 11 bases between. The CDR3 spans 15 residues. Germline CDR1 and CDR2: SGHTS and YDEGEE. For the CDR3, the DNA is TGTGCCAGCAGCTTGGAACTAGCCTTGTCCTACGAGCAGTACTTC. This gives the protein CASSLELALSYEQYF.

The chain recombines TRBV14 with TRBJ2-2; D may be TRBD2 (5 bases). Per germline, CDR1 SGHDN and CDR2 FVKESK. Trimming cost V 1 base and J 12 bases, with 15 bases left between them. This CDR3 is built from 14 residues. The DNA of the CDR3 is TGTGCCAGCAGCCAAGTTTTAGGACCGGGAAAGCTGTTTTTT. Translating it yields CASSQVLGPGKLFF. The full variable domain, with the rest looked up from reference TRBV14 and TRBJ2-2, is EAGVTQFPSHSVIEKGQTVTLRCDPISGHDNLYWYRRVMGKEIKFLLHFVKESKQDESGMPNNRFLAERTGGTYSTLKVQPAELEDSGVYFCASSQVLGPGKLFFGEGSRLTVL.

The V gene is TRBV7-2, the J gene TRBJ2-7, with D hard to call. The V and J ends lost 4 bases and 4 bases respectively, with 11 bases between them. This CDR3 has 13 residues. Germline V gene sequence: CDR1 SGHTA, CDR2 FQGNSA. Here the CDR3 DNA reads TGTGCCAGCAGCTCCCTGGGGATTTACGAGCAGTACTTC. Protein: CASSSLGIYEQYF.

The V call is TRBV7-9, the J call TRBJ1-1, with D possibly matching TRBD1 (5 bases). From germline, CDR1 is SEHNR and CDR2 FQNEAQ (reference sequence). The CDR3 is made up of 15 amino acids. V was clipped by 6 bases and J by 0 bases, with 14 bases between them. The CDR3 loop reads CASRPRQGLNTEAFF. CDR3 coding DNA: TGTGCCAGCAGACCCAGGCAGGGACTGAACACTGAAGCTTTCTTT.

The rearrangement joins TRBV2 to TRBJ2-7; D ambiguous. V was clipped by 3 bases and J by 4 bases, with 7 bases between them. The germline V gene has CDR1 SNHLY and CDR2 FYNNEI. This CDR3 has 12 amino acids. DNA of the CDR3: TGTGCCAGCAGTGATTTGAGATACGAGCAGTACTTC. Protein product: CASSDLRYEQYF.

This chain links TRBV6-1 with TRBJ1-2; D gene uncertain. The CDR3 extends over 11 amino acids. The germline gives CDR1 MNHNS, CDR2 SASEGT. The V and J ends lost 7 bases and 5 bases respectively, with 8 bases between them. The CDR3 coding sequence is TGTGCCAGCAAGCCCGCATATGGCTACACCTTC. It encodes CASKPAYGYTF.

The gene calls are TRBV29-1 and TRBJ1-1, with TRBD1 as a possible D gene (6 bases). There are 13 residues in the CDR3. Germline loops: CDR1 SQVTM, CDR2 ANQGSEA. Deletions cut 7 bases from V and 1 base from J, with 13 bases between. DNA of the CDR3: TGCAGCGCGTTGGACAGACCGAACACTGAAGCTTTCTTT. It encodes CSALDRPNTEAFF. Filled out from reference TRBV29-1 and TRBJ1-1, the complete variable domain reads SAVISQKPSRDICQRGTSLTIQCQVDSQVTMMFWYRQQPGQSLTLIATANQGSEATYESGFVIDKFPISRPNLTFSTLTVSNMSPEDSSIYLCSALDRPNTEAFFGQGTRLTVV.

The rearrangement joins TRBV5-4 to TRBJ2-1, with D tentatively TRBD1 or TRBD2 (7 bases each). V shed 0 bases and J shed 7 bases, with 14 bases lying between them. This CDR3 is 15 amino acids long. Germline CDR1 SGHNT, CDR2 YYREEE (reference sequence). The CDR3 region is CASSLAARGGNEQFF. For the CDR3, the DNA is TGTGCCAGCAGCTTGGCCGCCAGGGGGGGTAATGAGCAGTTCTTC.

This chain connects TRBV27 to TRBJ2-3; D ambiguous. The germline CDR1 and CDR2 sequences are MNHEY and SMNVEV (reference sequence). V was pared by 3 bases and J by 3 bases, with 10 bases between. This CDR3 comprises 14 residues. CDR3 loop: CASSFVPETDTQYF. DNA for the CDR3: TGTGCCAGCAGTTTTGTACCCGAGACAGATACGCAGTATTTT.

As for this clone: A junction end diverges from the germline sequence, so it may reflect a read error. This chain uses TRBV18 with TRBJ2-5, with D possibly matching TRBD2 (6 bases). The CDR3 totals 15 residues. Germline CDR1 and CDR2: KGHSH and LQKENI. The CDR3 nucleotides read TGTGCCAGCTCACCACGGACGGGAGATCAAGAGGCCCAGTACTTC. It yields the protein CASSPRTGDQEAQYF.

The chain couples TRBV2 to TRBJ2-3; D ambiguous. Germline CDR1 reads SNHLY; CDR2 reads FYNNEI. This CDR3 has 15 amino acids. Trimming cost V 0 bases and J 2 bases, with 9 bases left between them. The CDR3 spells CASSEALTNTDTQYF. As DNA, the CDR3 is TGTGCCAGCAGTGAAGCTCTTACCAACACAGATACGCAGTATTTT. Full variable domain (missing parts from reference TRBV2 and TRBJ2-3): EPEVTQTPSHQVTQMGQEVILRCVPISNHLYFYWYRQILGQKVEFLVSFYNNEISEKSEIFDDQFSVERPDGSNFTLKIRSTKLEDSAMYFCASSEALTNTDTQYFGPGTRLTVL.

J is TRBJ1-1 and V is TRBV28; 8 bases agree with TRBD1. CDR3 size: 14 residues. Germline V CDR1 and CDR2: MDHEN, SYDVKM. Trimming cost V 6 bases and J 1 base; bases outside gene matches: 4. CDR3 sequence: CASRGTGQNTEAFF. DNA of the CDR3: TGTGCCAGCAGGGGGACAGGCCAGAACACTGAAGCTTTCTTT.

This clone was observed a single time. V is TRBV15 and J is TRBJ2-1, with D tentatively TRBD2 (6 bases). Trimming left V 0 bases short and J 8 bases short, with 11 bases between. The germline CDR1 and CDR2 sequences are LNHNV and YYDKDF (reference sequence). CDR3 size: 14 residues. The DNA of the CDR3 is TGTGCCACCAGCAGAGATCGGGGGAGCCATGAGCAGTTCTTC. Its translation is CATSRDRGSHEQFF.

V and J are TRBV30 and TRBJ1-1, with D hard to call. The CDR3 spans 11 residues. Trimming stripped 8 bases from V and 4 bases from J, with 11 bases between. Germline V gene sequence: CDR1 GTSNPN, CDR2 SVGIG (reference sequence). The CDR3 here is CAGRGFTEAFF. The CDR3 DNA reads as TGTGCCGGGCGGGGATTCACTGAAGCTTTCTTT.

V gene TRBV10-3 combines with J gene TRBJ2-1; 8 bases align to TRBD2. This CDR3 is built from 12 residues. V lost 2 bases and J lost 11; bases outside the gene matches: 2. Germline CDR1 reads ENHRY; CDR2 reads SYGVKD. CDR3 nucleotides: TGTGCCATCAGTGAGGGACTAGCCAAGCAGTTCTTC. Translation gives CAISEGLAKQFF.

V usage is TRBV2 and J usage is TRBJ2-3; TRBD1 aligns across 7 bases. CDR1 and CDR2 from the germline V gene are SNHLY and FYNNEI. Losses at the gene ends were 3 bases for V and 6 bases for J; bases not matched to a gene: 3. The CDR3 runs to 13 residues. The CDR3 reads CASSEGQTDTQYF. The DNA for the CDR3 is TGTGCCAGCAGTGAGGGACAGACCGATACGCAGTATTTT.

As concerns this clone: Additional DNA sequences in this sample encode the identical CDR3. CDR3 coding DNA: TGCGCCAGCAGCCAAGACAGGGCTTACGAGCAGTACTTC. Translation gives CASSQDRAYEQYF. The chain couples TRBV4-3 to TRBJ2-7; a weak D match, TRBD1 (5 bases). V was shortened by 0 bases and J by 4 bases, with 7 bases between the two germline ends. Germline CDR1 and CDR2: LGHNA and YSLEER. The CDR3 is made up of 13 amino acids.

The genes are TRBV5-4 and TRBJ1-1; a possible D gene is TRBD1 (6 bases). In germline, CDR1 is SGHNT, CDR2 YYREEE (reference sequence). This CDR3 region has 13 residues. Trimming left V 4 bases short and J 4 bases short, with 11 bases between. The CDR3 loop reads CASSPDSSTEAFF. The CDR3 region has the DNA TGTGCCAGCAGCCCGGACAGTAGCACTGAAGCTTTCTTT.

The rearrangement links TRBV7-8 to TRBJ2-7; D gene ambiguous. The length of the CDR3 is 14 residues. The V end was cut by 2 bases, the J end by 2 bases, with 10 bases between. From germline, CDR1 is SGHVS and CDR2 FQNEAQ. The CDR3 DNA reads as TGTGCCAGCAGCTTAAGGTGGCAGACCTACGAGCAGTACTTC. Amino acid sequence: CASSLRWQTYEQYF.

The J gene is TRBJ2-3, the V gene TRBV5-1; 12 bases match TRBD2. V shed 3 bases and J 2 bases; nucleotides not matched to a gene: 4. The V gene's germline CDR1 is SGHRS and CDR2 YFSETQ. The length of the CDR3 is 16 residues. The CDR3 loop is CASSWGLAGFTDTQYF. The CDR3 nucleotides are TGCGCCAGCAGCTGGGGACTAGCGGGTTTCACAGATACGCAGTATTTT.

V usage is TRBV15 and J usage is TRBJ2-1; D gene uncertain. The CDR3 length is 16 residues. Germline V gene sequence: CDR1 LNHNV, CDR2 YYDKDF (reference sequence). The V and J ends lost 0 bases and 0 bases respectively, with 9 bases between them. CDR3: CATSRDLAYSYNEQFF. In DNA, the CDR3 is TGTGCCACCAGCAGAGATTTGGCCTACTCCTACAATGAGCAGTTCTTC.

V is TRBV6-6 and J is TRBJ1-4; D is uncertain. Germline V lookup: CDR1 MNHNY, CDR2 SVGAGI (reference sequence). CDR3 length equals 15 residues. V was shortened by 0 bases and J by 6 bases, with 11 bases between the two germline ends. The CDR3 DNA sequence: TGTGCCAGCAGTTACTCTCGCTCAGAGTATGAAAAACTGTTTTTT. Amino acids: CASSYSRSEYEKLFF.

This rearrangement joins TRBV10-3 to TRBJ1-1; D unclear. CDR1 is ENHRY, CDR2 SYGVKD, per germline. The CDR3 spans 13 residues. Trimming shortened V by 4 bases and J by 4 bases, and 10 bases separated the two germline ends. The CDR3 DNA sequence: TGTGCCATCAGTGGGGCGGCGGGCACTGAAGCTTTCTTT. The encoded protein is CAISGAAGTEAFF.

The chain has TRBV19 and TRBJ1-1; 9 nucleotides agree with TRBD1. CDR1 and CDR2 from the germline V gene are LNHDA and SQIVND (reference sequence). With V trimmed by 6 bases and J by 7 bases, 12 bases remained unmatched. The CDR3 loop spans 15 amino acids. The CDR3 bases are TGTGCCAGTAGGTTTACCGGGACAGGGTCTATTGAAGCTTTCTTT. It encodes CASRFTGTGSIEAFF.